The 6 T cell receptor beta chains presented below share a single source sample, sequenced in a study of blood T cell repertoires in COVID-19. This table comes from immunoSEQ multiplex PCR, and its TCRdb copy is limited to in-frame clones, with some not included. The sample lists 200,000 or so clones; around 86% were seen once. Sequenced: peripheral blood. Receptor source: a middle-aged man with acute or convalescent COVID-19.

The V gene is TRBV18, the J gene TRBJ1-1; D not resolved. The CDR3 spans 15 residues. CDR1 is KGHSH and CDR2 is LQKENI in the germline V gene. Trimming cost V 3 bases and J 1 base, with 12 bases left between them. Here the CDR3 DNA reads TGTGCCAGCTCACCCGATTTAGCCCCGAACACTGAAGCTTTCTTT. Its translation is CASSPDLAPNTEAFF.

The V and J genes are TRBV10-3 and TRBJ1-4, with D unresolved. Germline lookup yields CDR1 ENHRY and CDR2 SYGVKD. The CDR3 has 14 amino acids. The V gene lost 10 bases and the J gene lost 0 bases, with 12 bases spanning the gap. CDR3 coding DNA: TGTGCCACCAGAGACGAGGCAACTAATGAAAAACTGTTTTTT. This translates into CATRDEATNEKLFF.

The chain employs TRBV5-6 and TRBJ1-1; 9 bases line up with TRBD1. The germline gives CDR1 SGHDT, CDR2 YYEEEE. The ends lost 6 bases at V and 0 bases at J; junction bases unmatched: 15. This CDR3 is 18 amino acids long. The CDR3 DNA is TGTGCCAGCACCATAAACAGGGGGCAGAGGAGGATGAACACTGAAGCTTTCTTT. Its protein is CASTINRGQRRMNTEAFF. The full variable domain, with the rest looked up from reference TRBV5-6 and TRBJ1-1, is DAGVTQSPTHLIKTRGQQVTLRCSPKSGHDTVSWYQQALGQGPQFIFQYYEEEERQRGNFPDRFSGHQFPNYSSELNVNALLLGDSALYLCASTINRGQRRMNTEAFFGQGTRLTVV.

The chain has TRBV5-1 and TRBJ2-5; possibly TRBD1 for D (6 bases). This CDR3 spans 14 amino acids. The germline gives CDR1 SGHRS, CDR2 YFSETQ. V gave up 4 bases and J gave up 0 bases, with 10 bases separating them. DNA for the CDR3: TGCGCCAGCAGCGGGCAGGGGTACCAAGAGACCCAGTACTTC. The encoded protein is CASSGQGYQETQYF.

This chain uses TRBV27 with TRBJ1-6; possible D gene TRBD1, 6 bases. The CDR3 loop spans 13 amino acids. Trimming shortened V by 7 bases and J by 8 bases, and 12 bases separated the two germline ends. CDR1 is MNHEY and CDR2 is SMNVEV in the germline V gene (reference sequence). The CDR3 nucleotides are TGTGCCAGCACCTTTTACAGGGATTCACCCCTCCACTTT. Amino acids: CASTFYRDSPLHF.

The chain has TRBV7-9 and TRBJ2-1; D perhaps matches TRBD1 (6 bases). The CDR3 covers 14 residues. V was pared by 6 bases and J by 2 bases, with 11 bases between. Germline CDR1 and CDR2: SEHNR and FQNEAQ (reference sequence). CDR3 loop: CASSPEGAYNEQFF. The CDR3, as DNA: TGTGCCAGCAGTCCTGAGGGGGCCTACAATGAGCAGTTCTTC.